This paragraph covers one T cell receptor beta chain sequence. Profiling relied on immunoSEQ multiplex PCR, and the TCRdb table lists in-frame clones only, not all of them. The sample has some 56,000 clones, roughly 93% seen once. The V segment lost 6 bases and the J segment 6 bases; nucleotides outside the gene matches: 8. This CDR3 spans 15 amino acids. Germline CDR1 reads LGHNA; CDR2 reads YNFKEQ. This record belongs to a study of technical replicates of blood from a handful of donors. The chain links TRBV4-2 to TRBJ2-2; the match to TRBD2 covers 9 bases. Sequenced sample: PBMCs. This TCR derives from a human donor in good health. Some clones in this sample may be carry-over from other donors' samples. The CDR3 bases are TGTGCCAGCAGACGGACTAGCGATTTTGCCGGGGAGCTGTTTTTT. Translation: CASRRTSDFAGELFF.